The sequence of this TCR beta chain was determined in a study of monozygotic twins with inflammatory bowel disease. The CDR3 extends over 16 amino acids. Germline loops: CDR1 DFQATT, CDR2 SNEGSKA (reference sequence). From the 5' RACE reads, TCRdb lists one entry per CDR3 protein and no DNA. This sample's table has around 400,000 distinct CDR3 sequences. The sequence derives from a human donor with ulcerative colitis or Crohn's disease, or a healthy co-twin of an affected twin (not recorded which). Sequencing input: blood. The chain is built from TRBV20-1 and TRBJ2-2; with no DNA, the TCRdb D assignment of TRBD1 cannot be verified. CDR3 residues: CSARADRVQNTGELFF.